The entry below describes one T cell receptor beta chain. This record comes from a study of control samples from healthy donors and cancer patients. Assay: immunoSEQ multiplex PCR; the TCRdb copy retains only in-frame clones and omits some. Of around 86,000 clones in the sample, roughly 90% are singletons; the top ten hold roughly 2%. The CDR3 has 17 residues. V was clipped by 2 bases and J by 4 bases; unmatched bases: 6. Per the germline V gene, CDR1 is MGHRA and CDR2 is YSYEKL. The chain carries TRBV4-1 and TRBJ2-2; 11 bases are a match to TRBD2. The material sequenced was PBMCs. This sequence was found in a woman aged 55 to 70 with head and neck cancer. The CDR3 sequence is CASSQMTSGIVTGELFF. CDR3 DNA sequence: TGCGCCAGCAGCCAAATGACTAGCGGGATAGTCACCGGGGAGCTGTTTTTT.